This T cell receptor (beta chain) was identified during a study of blood T cell repertoires in COVID-19. As for the study in general: Samples came from the United States, Italy and Spain, spanning acute and convalescent COVID-19. PBMCs, B-cell-depleted T cells, or T cells were the source of the cDNA or gDNA that made up the material.

While infection was still active, Seattle patients were enrolled and then followed longitudinally. The authors' processing: Reference gene primer amplification in the assay estimated nucleated cell counts. Measured with immunoSEQ multiplex PCR; TCRdb has only the in-frame clones, and not every one. V and J calls and clone size follow that table, whereas D and trimming were derived from the DNA. The data contain 300,000 to 350,000 clones, about 88% of them seen just once; the ten biggest clones take up just under 7.5%. The CDR3 has 17 residues. V lost 3 bases and J lost 0, with 12 bases in between. Germline V gene sequence: CDR1 LGHNA, CDR2 YSLEER.

The specimen was peripheral blood. V is TRBV4-3 and J is TRBJ1-6; the D gene is possibly TRBD1 (6 bases). This TCR was recovered from a woman in her seventies with COVID-19, enrolled during active disease. CDR3 region: CASSQDDRSSYNSPLHF. CDR3 nucleotide sequence: TGCGCCAGCAGCCAGGATGACAGGAGCTCCTATAATTCACCCCTCCACTTT.